These T cell receptor beta chains were read from a single sample in a study of monozygotic twins with cystic fibrosis. TCRdb keeps only in-frame clones here, not all; method: immunoSEQ multiplex PCR. The sample holds fewer than 30,000 clones, approximately 96% seen once. The sequencing sample was made of blood. The receptors stem from a girl aged 2 to 9 with cystic fibrosis. Each CDR3 is given with its conserved first and last residue. A D gene is named only where the DNA matches it firmly. Rows give clone size only sometimes, using once, few, many, or a class for an expanded clone.

D gene,J gene,clone size,V gene,CDR3 DNA,CDR3 protein
TRBD1,TRBJ1-3,-,TRBV30,TGTGCCTGGAAAGGACAGGGAAGAGGCTCTGGAAACACCATATATTTT,CAWKGQGRGSGNTIYF
-,TRBJ2-7,once,TRBV5-6,TGTGCCAGCAGCCCGGACAGGGAGGGGGACGAGCAGTACTTC,CASSPDREGDEQYF
-,TRBJ2-7,-,TRBV19,TGTGCCAGTAGTAGCGGGGCCTACGAGCAGTACTTC,CASSSGAYEQYF
-,TRBJ2-6,-,TRBV27,TGTGCCAGCAGTTTAGTAGGGGCCAACGTCCTGACTTTC,CASSLVGANVLTF
-,TRBJ2-7,once,TRBV28,TGTGCCAGCAGTCCACAGGGGGGGCGTAGGTACGAGCAGTACTTC,CASSPQGGRRYEQYF
TRBD1,TRBJ2-1,-,TRBV7-2,TGTGCCAGCAGCTTTCCGGGACAGGGGATGGGGCAGTTCTTC,CASSFPGQGMGQFF
TRBD2,TRBJ2-7,-,TRBV7-9,TGTGCCAGCAGCTTAGCCGGGGTTGGGACTAGCGGCCCCTACGAGCAGTACTTC,CASSLAGVGTSGPYEQYF
-,TRBJ1-5,-,TRBV14,TGTGCCAGCAGGCAAGGCGGGCAGGGTTATCAGCCCCAGCATTTT,CASRQGGQGYQPQHF
-,TRBJ1-2,few,TRBV10-3,TGTGCCATCAGTGAGGGAAACTATGGCTACACCTTC,CAISEGNYGYTF
-,TRBJ2-7,-,TRBV9,TGTGCCAGCAGCGCTACACCCCACTCCTACGAGCAGTACTTC,CASSATPHSYEQYF
-,TRBJ2-5,-,TRBV4-1,TGCGCCAGCAGCCCCTTTGGGCAGGACCAAGAGACCCAGTACTTC,CASSPFGQDQETQYF
-,TRBJ2-1,-,TRBV2,TGTGCCAGCACCTCCCAACTAACCACCGGGTACAATGAGCAGTTCTTC,CASTSQLTTGYNEQFF
-,TRBJ2-3,-,TRBV7-8,TGTGCCAGCAGCTCCGGGACCGAGGCCGCAGATACGCAGTATTTT,CASSSGTEAADTQYF
-,TRBJ1-5,-,TRBV28,TGTGCCAGCAGAATACCGAATCAGCCCCAGCATTTT,CASRIPNQPQHF
TRBD1,TRBJ1-1,once,TRBV7-2,TGTGCCAGCAGCTCCAGGGGGGGGAACACTGAAGCTTTCTTT,CASSSRGGNTEAFF
-,TRBJ2-3,-,TRBV9,TGTGCCAGCAGCCCAGAGGGATACACAGATACGCAGTATTTT,CASSPEGYTDTQYF
-,TRBJ1-5,-,TRBV12-5,TGTGCTAGTGGTTTGGTACCGGATAACAATCAGCCCCAGCATTTT,CASGLVPDNNQPQHF
-,TRBJ2-5,-,TRBV7-9,TGTGCCAGCATATCCGGGGGCGGCGAGACCCAGTACTTC,CASISGGGETQYF
-,TRBJ2-3,-,TRBV13,TGTGCCAGCAGCGGCGGAGGAGATACGCAGTATTTT,CASSGGGDTQYF
-,TRBJ1-1,-,TRBV28,TGTGCCAGCAGCGGGGACTTAGCCCCTGAAGCTTTCTTT,CASSGDLAPEAFF
-,TRBJ1-2,-,TRBV4-3,TGCGCCAGCAGCCAAGGGGACGGGAACTATGGCTACACCTTC,CASSQGDGNYGYTF
TRBD2,TRBJ2-7,-,TRBV28,TGTGCCAGCAGTTTACCCGTAGCGGGAGGCCCTACATTCGAGCAGTACTTC,CASSLPVAGGPTFEQYF
TRBD2,TRBJ2-3,-,TRBV9,TGTGCCAGCAGCGTAGGGAGCGGGAGTCAGACAGATACGCAGTATTTT,CASSVGSGSQTDTQYF
TRBD2,TRBJ2-5,-,TRBV6-5,TGTGCCAGCAGTTTCCTCAGCGGGAACCAAGAGACCCAGTACTTC,CASSFLSGNQETQYF
TRBD1,TRBJ2-7,once,TRBV7-9,TGTGCCAGCAGCTTACCCTCGGGACAGGGGGTATACGAGCAGTACTTC,CASSLPSGQGVYEQYF
TRBD2,TRBJ2-1,-,TRBV9,TGTGCCAGCAGTCAAGCGGGGCCTGAGCAGTTCTTC,CASSQAGPEQFF